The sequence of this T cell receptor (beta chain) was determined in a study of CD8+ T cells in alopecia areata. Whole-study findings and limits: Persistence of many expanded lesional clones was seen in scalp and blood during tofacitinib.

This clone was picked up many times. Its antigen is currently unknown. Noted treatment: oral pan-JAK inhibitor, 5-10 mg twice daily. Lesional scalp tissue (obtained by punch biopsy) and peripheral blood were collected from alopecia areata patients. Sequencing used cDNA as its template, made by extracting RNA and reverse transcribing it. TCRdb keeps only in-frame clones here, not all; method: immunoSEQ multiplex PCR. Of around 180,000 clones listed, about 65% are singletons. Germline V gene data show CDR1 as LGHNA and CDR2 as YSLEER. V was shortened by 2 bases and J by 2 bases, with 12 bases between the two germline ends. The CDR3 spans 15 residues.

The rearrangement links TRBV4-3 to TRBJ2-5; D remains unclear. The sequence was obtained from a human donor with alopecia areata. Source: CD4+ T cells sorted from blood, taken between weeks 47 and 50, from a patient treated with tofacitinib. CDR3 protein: CASSQHRGAQETQYF. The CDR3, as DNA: TGCGCCAGCAGCCAACACAGAGGTGCACAAGAGACCCAGTACTTC.